This entry lists 21 T cell receptor beta chains sequenced from one sample in a study of technical replicates of blood from a handful of donors. Only in-frame clones appear in the TCRdb table, and some are missing; sequencing was by immunoSEQ multiplex PCR. The profile shows approximately 82,000 clones, under 96% of them singletons. Sequencing used T cells isolated from PBMCs. The origin of the receptors is a human donor in good health.

V and J are TRBV9 and TRBJ2-7; 7 nucleotides agree with TRBD2. Germline V lookup: CDR1 SGDLS, CDR2 YYNGEE. CDR3 size: 14 residues. The V gene end was trimmed by 1 base and the J gene end by 5 bases; junction bases not matched to a gene: 6. The CDR3 region has the DNA TGTGCCAGCAGCGTATCGGCGGGAGTTGACGAGCAGTACTTC. Translating it yields CASSVSAGVDEQYF.

J is TRBJ1-5 and V is TRBV2, with D possibly TRBD1 on 6 matching bases. V lost 3 bases and J lost 0, with 15 bases in between. The CDR3 has 17 residues. The germline CDR1 and CDR2 sequences are SNHLY and FYNNEI. The CDR3 protein is CASSDVAGDYSNQPQHF. CDR3 DNA sequence: TGTGCCAGCAGTGACGTTGCAGGGGATTATAGCAATCAGCCCCAGCATTTT.

This chain uses TRBV25-1 with TRBJ2-5; tentatively, D is TRBD2 (6 bases). Trimming cost V 7 bases and J 1 base, with 16 bases left between them. The CDR3 sequence is 15 residues long. Germline values: CDR1 MGHDK, CDR2 SYGVNS. CDR3: CASITIWDSQETQYF. The CDR3 DNA reads as TGTGCCAGCATCACCATCTGGGACTCCCAAGAGACCCAGTACTTC.

The rearrangement links TRBV2 to TRBJ2-5; D remains unclear. The CDR3 is made up of 11 amino acids. Germline CDR1 is SNHLY and CDR2 is FYNNEI. The ends were cut back, 8 bases at V and 2 bases at J, with 6 bases in the middle. The CDR3 nucleotides are TGTGCCAGCCGGCGGCAAGAGACCCAGTACTTC. Translated: CASRRQETQYF.

The chain recombines TRBV28 with TRBJ2-7; 10 bases line up with TRBD2. J lost 5 bases, V lost 6 bases, and 10 bases had no gene match. CDR1 is MDHEN and CDR2 is SYDVKM in the germline V gene. This CDR3 has 15 residues. The DNA for the CDR3 is TGTGCCAGCAGCCCCCCCCTAGCGGGAGTTCACGAGCAGTACTTC. It specifies CASSPPLAGVHEQYF.

The rearrangement links TRBV9 to TRBJ2-5; 10 nucleotides align to TRBD1. The CDR3 consists of 15 residues. The trim removed 3 bases at V and 1 base at J, leaving 3 bases unmatched. In germline, CDR1 is SGDLS, CDR2 YYNGEE. CDR3: CASSGTGGSQETQYF. The CDR3 DNA sequence: TGTGCCAGCAGCGGGACAGGGGGGAGCCAAGAGACCCAGTACTTC.

A single count supports this clone. The chain has TRBV30 and TRBJ1-1; D ambiguous. V was trimmed by 0 bases and J by 4 bases, leaving 12 bases between them. Per germline, CDR1 GTSNPN and CDR2 SVGIG (reference sequence). This CDR3 has 14 residues. CDR3 nucleotides: TGTGCCTGGAGTGTAACCGCGTGGGCCACTGAAGCTTTCTTT. It codes for CAWSVTAWATEAFF. Supplemented by reference TRBV30 and TRBJ1-1, the full variable domain reads SQTIHQWPATLVQPVGSPLSLECTVEGTSNPNLYWYRQAAGRGLQLLFYSVGIGQISSEVPQNLSASRPQDRQFILSSKKLLLSDSGFYLCAWSVTAWATEAFFGQGTRLTVV.

The chain carries TRBV5-8 and TRBJ2-1; TRBD1 matches at 9 bases. V shed 5 bases, J shed 0 bases, and the junction held 0 bases outside the gene matches. Germline V gives CDR1 SGHTS, CDR2 YDEGEE. The CDR3 totals 14 residues. CDR3 coding DNA: TGTGCCAGCAGACAGGGGGCCTCCTACAATGAGCAGTTCTTC. Its translation is CASRQGASYNEQFF.

The rearrangement links TRBV2 to TRBJ2-7, with a tentative D call TRBD2 (6 bases). V was clipped by 4 bases and J by 2 bases, with 9 bases between them. The CDR3 length is 13 residues. CDR1 SNHLY and CDR2 FYNNEI come from the germline V gene. DNA for the CDR3: TGTGCCAGCAGTGGGGGAGGAACCTACGAGCAGTACTTC. Translated, it gives CASSGGGTYEQYF.

V usage is TRBV15 and J usage is TRBJ1-4, with TRBD1 as a possible D gene (6 bases). CDR3 size: 17 residues. CDR1 is LNHNV, CDR2 YYDKDF, per germline (reference sequence). Trimming removed 6 bases at V and 10 bases at J, with 27 bases between. The CDR3 DNA reads as TGTGCCACCAGAGCGGGGGGACAACACATAAGGGTGGGAAAACTGTTTTTT. Residues: CATRAGGQHIRVGKLFF.

This sequence joins TRBV28 and TRBJ1-1; D possibly corresponds to TRBD1 (5 bases). The CDR3 covers 15 residues. V lost 3 bases to trimming and J lost 4 bases, with 15 bases between them. Germline lookup yields CDR1 MDHEN and CDR2 SYDVKM. The CDR3 loop is CASSFPRAQGTEAFF. The CDR3 bases are TGTGCCAGCAGTTTCCCAAGAGCCCAGGGCACTGAAGCTTTCTTT.

V usage is TRBV4-1 and J usage is TRBJ2-1, with D unclear. Germline V gene lookup returns CDR1 MGHRA and CDR2 YSYEKL. The CDR3 spans 16 residues. Trimming left V 0 bases short and J 0 bases short, with 9 bases between. The CDR3 DNA follows: TGCGCCAGCAGCCAAGATGAGGTGAGCTCCTACAATGAGCAGTTCTTC. Amino acid sequence: CASSQDEVSSYNEQFF.

This chain joins TRBV28 and TRBJ1-5, with D unclear. This CDR3 has 15 amino acids. The V gene lost 4 bases and the J gene lost 6 bases, with 16 bases spanning the gap. Germline V gene data show CDR1 as MDHEN and CDR2 as SYDVKM. The CDR3 coding sequence is TGTGCCAGCAGTTCCGGCAAGGGAGAGAGTCAGCCCCAGCATTTT. It yields the protein CASSSGKGESQPQHF.

The J gene is TRBJ2-1, the V gene TRBV11-3; TRBD2 matches 9 bases. CDR3 length: 16 residues. Germline V CDR1 and CDR2: SGHNT, YENEEA. J lost 6 bases, V lost 3 bases, and 9 bases had no gene match. The CDR3 sequence is CASSLNYGTSFNEQFF. CDR3 in DNA: TGTGCCAGCAGCTTGAATTACGGGACTAGCTTCAATGAGCAGTTCTTC.

This chain connects TRBV11-2 to TRBJ2-1; 11 nucleotides agree with TRBD2. This CDR3 comprises 16 residues. Germline lookup yields CDR1 SGHAT and CDR2 FQNNGV. J lost 3 bases, V lost 6 bases, and 7 bases had no gene match. The CDR3 region is CASRRISGRDYNEQFF. CDR3 sequence (DNA): TGTGCCAGCAGACGAATTAGCGGGAGGGACTACAATGAGCAGTTCTTC.

V gene TRBV14 combines with J gene TRBJ2-7, with TRBD2 matching over 8 bases. V was pared by 5 bases and J by 3 bases, with 6 bases of the junction left unmatched. Per the germline V gene, CDR1 is SGHDN and CDR2 is FVKESK. The CDR3 has 14 amino acids. The CDR3 nucleotides are TGTGCCAGCAGCGCGGGACTAGGGGACTACGAGCAGTACTTC. This encodes CASSAGLGDYEQYF.

The rearrangement links TRBV28 to TRBJ1-4; no firm D call. Germline V lookup: CDR1 MDHEN, CDR2 SYDVKM. Between the trimmed V and J ends, which lost 5 bases and 4 bases, there was a span of 2 bases. The CDR3 is 11 residues long. The CDR3 loop is CASSLNEKLFF. CDR3 sequence (DNA): TGTGCCAGCAGTCTTAATGAAAAACTGTTTTTT.

CDR3 amino acids: CASSQDGNRGINYGYTF. The DNA for the CDR3 is TGCGCCAGCAGCCAAGATGGGAACAGGGGAATTAACTATGGCTACACCTTC. The chain employs TRBV4-3 and TRBJ1-2, with 7 bases aligning to TRBD1. V trimming: 0 bases; J trimming: 1 base; junction bases outside the gene matches: 8. The CDR3 is 17 residues long. Germline CDR1 is LGHNA and CDR2 is YSLEER.

J is TRBJ2-7 and V is TRBV4-3; perhaps TRBD2 as D (5 bases). The germline V gene has CDR1 LGHNA and CDR2 YSLEER. Trimming left V 0 bases short and J 5 bases short, with 8 bases between. The length of the CDR3 is 13 residues. The CDR3 region is CASSQDMRDEQYF. The CDR3 DNA sequence: TGCGCCAGCAGCCAAGATATGAGGGACGAGCAGTACTTC.

The chain combines TRBV5-8 with TRBJ2-7, with D uncertain. The CDR3 is made up of 12 amino acids. Germline CDR1 is SGHTS and CDR2 is YDEGEE. V lost 2 bases to trimming and J lost 4 bases, with 7 bases between them. This CDR3 is CASSFILYEQYF. The DNA of the CDR3 is TGTGCCAGCAGCTTCATTTTGTACGAGCAGTACTTC. The variable domain in full, with the rest retrieved from reference TRBV5-8 and TRBJ2-7, is EAGVTQSPTHLIKTRGQQATLRCSPISGHTSVYWYQQALGLGLQFLLWYDEGEERNRGNFPPRFSGRQFPNYSSELNVNALELEDSALYLCASSFILYEQYFGPGTRLTVT.

The CDR3 is CASSSQVYTGELFF. DNA of the CDR3: TGTGCCAGTAGTTCACAGGTGTACACCGGGGAGCTGTTTTTT. The rearrangement uses TRBV19 and TRBJ2-2; TRBD1 might be the D (5 bases). The CDR3 totals 14 residues. The V and J ends lost 5 bases and 3 bases respectively, with 10 bases between them. Germline V gene data show CDR1 as LNHDA and CDR2 as SQIVND (reference sequence).